This T cell receptor beta chain was sequenced in a study of blood T cells in healthy people across ages (dated by TCRdb to the mid-2010s). As for the study more broadly: In model experiments, template switching captured about one uniquely barcoded TCR beta cDNA molecule for every two T cells. Using deep sequencing normalized with unique cDNA molecular identifiers, the study measured how TCR beta repertoire diversity changes with age. The donors were split into four age groups: young (average around 15 years), middle-aged (39), aged (more than 60) and long-lived (roughly 88). For two donors (one aged 18 to 29 and one aged 80 or older), the study analyzed two additional independent replicas of 1 million unique cDNA reads from the same blood draw. The study at large found these results: As age increased, observed TCR beta diversity per million T cells dropped in a roughly linear way, and a significant reduction was already evident by age 40. Because donor CMV infection status was unknown, age-related changes in expanded clonotypes were potentially confounded. Estimates of total diversity based on one million sequenced T cells were considered lower bounds and underestimates. Bulk unsorted PBMC profiling prevented conclusive comparison of naive and antigen-experienced compartments. Compared with the aged group, the long-lived group had more naive CD4+ T cells, fewer expanded clones and increased TCR diversity, a pattern suggesting age selection. A strong correlation was found between observed TCR beta diversity and the percentage of naive T cells measured by flow cytometry.

Donors were under 40 systemically healthy Caucasian individuals from Russia aged roughly 6 to 90 years. About 10 milliliters of peripheral blood were drawn from each donor into EDTA-treated Vacutainer tubes. Ficoll-Paque density-gradient centrifugation was used to isolate PBMCs, with at least 7 million obtained per sample. Total RNA, at least 5 micrograms per sample, was extracted from PBMCs with Trizol reagent. Naive CD45RAhigh/CD27high T cell percentages were measured by flow cytometry on a PBMC aliquot from every donor. CDR1 and CDR2 were assigned from the germline V gene as SQVTM and ANQGSEA. The CDR3 covers 12 residues, taking in both the cysteine and the phenylalanine. Only the CDR3 part of the read is kept: 36 bases, read in frame from the first base. The V end loses 2 bases and the J end loses 5 bases, and a stretch of 9 bases separates them. Library construction relied on 5' RACE. Sequencing took place on an Illumina HiSeq 2500. A second PCR of roughly 6 to 11 cycles was run with a J-beta primer mix and a sample-barcoded 5' primer. A unique molecular identifier was introduced onto each TCR beta cDNA molecule by a template-switch 5' adaptor carrying 12 random nucleotides. Each sample yielded at least 3 million CDR3-containing paired-end reads. The Mint cDNA synthesis kit, primed by a TRBC-specific oligonucleotide, was used to synthesize first-strand cDNA from all RNA. Following uracil-DNA glycosylase treatment, all cDNA underwent a first 18-cycle PCR with the universal primers M1SS and BC2_uni_R. The study's own analysis went as follows. For normalization, 1 million high-quality reads were randomly selected from each sample, with every read carrying a distinct molecular identifier. Reads with shared molecular identifiers were discarded instead of being binned into consensus sequences. MiTCR, run with a Q25 quality threshold and the strictest error-elimination algorithm, handled CDR3 identification, clonotype clustering and error correction. A nonparametric unseen species model with Euler transformation was used to estimate a lower bound on total TCR beta diversity. Starting from the raw public reads, TCRdb applied fastp trimming at Q25, assembled clones with MiXCR and retained in-frame beta chains. Rows are combined by CDR3 protein, so each entry shows the most common genes and DNA. The V and J calls were determined by TCRdb, not by the authors. This sample lists around 800,000 distinct CDR3 sequences; more than 25% were detected once. Together, the top ten hold 3% of the sample.

Details on this clonotype: The antigen it binds to is not known. Base qualities are missing; no much larger clone stands one base away.

This sample also appeared in a second study, on T cells of mothers and their children. The second paper further reports: Donors were nine systemically healthy Caucasian individuals: three mothers and their six children. cDNA synthesis used all of the extracted RNA, with roughly 1.6 ug of RNA in each 15 ul reaction. In the second PCR, sample barcodes and 2-4 random nucleotides were introduced via the M1S primer. Over 8 million TCR beta CDR3 reads were obtained for each mother, and approximately 3.2 million reads were obtained for each child. Thymic selection similarly shapes TCR recombination output in related and unrelated pairs, with minor effect from inherited differences. Normalized repertoire overlap was always found to be slightly, but never significantly, higher in related mother-child pairs than in unrelated mother-child pairs. No persistent microchimeric T cell clones were found, with a detection sensitivity of approximately 100 clones per million clonotypes. In the study, deep NGS was used to compare the TCR beta repertoires of mothers and children, and features distinguishing related mother-child pairs from unrelated individuals were sought. Mothers averaged roughly 36 +/- 4 years of age and children averaged around 10 +/- 4 years. After adapter ligation was performed with NEBNext reagents, the libraries were sequenced on an Illumina HiSeq 2000 with 100+100 nt paired-end reads. Mother and child libraries were prepared a month apart and sequenced in separate runs to prevent cross-contamination. For each donor, between about 450,000 and 2,300,000 distinct TCR beta clonotypes were identified. Naive TCR beta clonotypes were estimated from low-frequency clonotypes matched to each donor's FACS-determined naive share, without sorting.

What was sequenced was blood. The receptor was isolated from a boy between 5 and 17 years old in good health. Recombination joined TRBV29-1 with TRBJ2-5; confidence is insufficient to name the D gene. The bases are TGCAGCGTTGAAAAGGGTGGGGAGACCCAGTACTTC. This translates into CSVEKGGETQYF.